This T cell receptor (beta chain) was captured in a study of T cell responses to AZD1222 COVID-19 vaccine. Overall study findings and caveats: Close to half of spike-specific TCRs reportedly recognize unmutated variant regions. White British donors predominated, females outnumbered males, and clonal diversity was possibly underestimated. Only six or seven AZD1222 recipients tested seropositive at baseline. Repertoire sampling happened only post peak T cell response.

The data were produced by immunoSEQ multiplex PCR, yet TCRdb's version contains in-frame clones alone and is incomplete. The sample consists of tens of thousands of clones, around 92% of them appearing once. With regard to this clone: Its cognate antigen is unknown.

Trimming at V came to 7 bases and at J to 2 bases, leaving 9 bases not matched to a gene. Germline CDR1 is SQVTM and CDR2 is ANQGSEA. The length of the CDR3 is 14 residues. This receptor was obtained from an adult in good health. The material sequenced was peripheral blood, taken on day 0 of AZD1222 vaccination. The chain uses TRBV29-1 and TRBJ2-5; TRBD1 aligns across 8 bases. The CDR3 spells CSARTGYSQETQYF. The DNA for the CDR3 is TGCAGCGCGAGGACAGGGTATTCTCAAGAGACCCAGTACTTC.